This is a list of T cell receptor beta chains from one sample in a study of coeliac disease. Assay: immunoSEQ multiplex PCR; the TCRdb copy retains only in-frame clones and omits some. The sample contains 4,000 to 6,000 clones, approximately 70% of which appear only once. Sequencing input: lymphocytes from the gut lamina propria. All receptors derive from a man aged 18 to 35 with celiac disease on a gluten-free diet. The CDR3 runs from the conserved cysteine through the conserved F or W. The D gene is left open where the match is weak. Some rows have no size entry. The others give once, few or many, or a class for an expanded clone.

size	D	J	V	CDR3	DNA
.	.	TRBJ1-2	TRBV30	CAGTLERDKHGYTF	TGTGCCGGGACCTTAGAACGGGACAAGCATGGCTACACCTTC
.	.	TRBJ1-1	TRBV9	CASSAGWGGGTEAFF	TGTGCCAGCAGCGCCGGCTGGGGGGGTGGCACTGAAGCTTTCTTT
.	.	TRBJ1-6	TRBV14	CASSQRVLNSPLHF	TGTGCCAGCAGCCAGAGGGTCCTTAATTCACCCCTCCACTTT
.	TRBD1	TRBJ2-6	TRBV7-6	CASSPVGDREIPGANVLTF	TGTGCCAGCAGCCCTGTAGGGGACAGGGAGATCCCTGGGGCCAACGTCCTGACTTTC
once	.	TRBJ1-5	TRBV21-1	CASSTRLDQPQHF	TGTGCCAGCAGCACCCGACTGGATCAGCCCCAGCATTTT
.	.	TRBJ1-4	TRBV27	CASSFSRQKGEKLFF	TGTGCCAGCAGTTTCTCTAGGCAAAAGGGGGAAAAACTGTTTTTT
few	.	TRBJ2-6	TRBV6-1	CASGHSGANVLTF	TGTGCCAGCGGACACTCTGGGGCCAACGTCCTGACTTTC
.	TRBD2	TRBJ2-5	TRBV15	CATSREASGGSRETQYF	TGTGCCACCAGCAGAGAGGCTAGCGGGGGGTCGAGGGAGACCCAGTACTTC
.	.	TRBJ2-5	TRBV2	CASTPGWGGRETQYF	TGTGCCAGCACCCCTGGATGGGGGGGGCGAGAGACCCAGTACTTC
.	.	TRBJ2-3	TRBV7-2	CAIEIRQLTSTDTQYF	TGTGCCATCGAAATCCGACAGCTCACTAGCACAGATACGCAGTATTTT
few	TRBD2	TRBJ2-1	TRBV7-3	CASSPQRGANNEQFF	TGTGCCAGCAGCCCCCAGCGGGGGGCTAACAATGAGCAGTTCTTC
.	TRBD2	TRBJ2-3	TRBV28	CASSPRGEGTDTQYF	TGTGCCAGCAGTCCCCGAGGGGAGGGAACAGATACGCAGTATTTT
.	TRBD2	TRBJ2-5	TRBV5-4	CASRSRGTDQETQYF	TGTGCCAGCAGGTCGCGGGGGACGGACCAAGAGACCCAGTACTTC